This record covers a single TCR beta chain. Its antigen is undetermined. The sample belongs to a study of cytomegalovirus exposure and HLA in healthy donors. Study-wide points: The study listed about 150 cytomegalovirus-associated TCR beta chains. Earlier analysis yielded a pattern in which most TCR beta V segments were productive about 87% or about 30% of the time. Later analysis indicated greater clonal expansion among HLA-associated TCR beta chains than among equally common other chains. Analyzed later, most CMV-associated TCR beta chains appeared HLA-restricted.

The trim removed 7 bases at V and 0 bases at J, leaving 4 bases unmatched. The CDR3 runs 14 residues. The germline CDR1 and CDR2 sequences are SQVTM and ANQGSEA. It was with 60 Vbeta and 13 Jbeta primers that the PCR ran. Clones were sequenced by immunoSEQ multiplex PCR, and TCRdb holds only the in-frame ones, with some missing. The profile shows some 200,000 clones, 70% to 85% of them singletons. This clonotype was sampled from a boy aged 2-9 years in good health and CMV-seronegative. The chain combines TRBV29-1 with TRBJ1-3; TRBD1 aligns across 9 bases. The sequenced sample consisted of PBMCs. The CDR3 DNA reads as TGCAGCGCGGGACAGGGTCACTCTGGAAACACCATATATTTT. It is translated as CSAGQGHSGNTIYF. Using reference TRBV29-1 and TRBJ1-3 for the parts outside the CDR3, the full variable domain is SAVISQKPSRDICQRGTSLTIQCQVDSQVTMMFWYRQQPGQSLTLIATANQGSEATYESGFVIDKFPISRPNLTFSTLTVSNMSPEDSSIYLCSAGQGHSGNTIYFGEGSWLTVV.